What follows are 18 T cell receptor beta chains derived from one specimen sequenced in a study of T cells in women clearing cervical HPV infection (dated by TCRdb to the late 2010s). Receptor amplification or capture employed the immunoSEQ multiplex PCR assay. Here the immuneACCESS table is served through TCRdb, limited to in-frame sequences with V and J called. Missing clones are a known gap in these copies; in checked studies unresolved V genes cover under half, and the rest lacks a known reason. This sample's listing comprises roughly 25,000 clones. More than 6.5% of the sample lies in the top ten. Sequencing used blood buffy coat. The receptors stem from a woman aged 18-70 years with a cervical HPV16 infection that either progressed to CIN3+ or cleared (not recorded which).

Worth noting for this clone: Read data end 3 residues before the CDR3 end; the end is taken from the germline J gene. The chain recombines TRBV20-1 with TRBJ2-7, with a tentative D call TRBD1 (6 bases). This CDR3 is 15 amino acids long. CDR1 DFQATT and CDR2 SNEGSKA come from the germline V gene (reference sequence). The V gene lost 0 bases and the J gene lost 4 bases, with 16 bases spanning the gap. This CDR3 is CSARDPGRGRYEQYF. CDR3 bases read: TGCAGTGCTAGAGATCCCGGCAGGGGCAGGTACGAG.

Regarding this clone: The sequence runs out 3 residues before the end of the CDR3; the remainder is reconstructed from the germline J gene. The chain has TRBV2 and TRBJ2-1; 9 bases line up with TRBD1. CDR1 and CDR2 from the germline V gene are SNHLY and FYNNEI. This CDR3 is built from 15 residues. V was pared by 8 bases and J by 7 bases, with 12 bases of the junction left unmatched. The CDR3 is CASAKGGQGRNEQFF. The DNA read from the CDR3 is TGTGCCAGCGCAAAGGGAGGACAGGGGAGAAATGAG.

Details on this clone: The read ends 3 residues shy of where the CDR3 ends; the end is completed using the germline J gene. The chain carries TRBV5-6 and TRBJ1-2; D gene unclear. This CDR3 is 13 amino acids long. Germline CDR1 reads SGHDT; CDR2 reads YYEEEE. V lost 1 base, J lost 2 bases, and 6 bases lay in between. The chain's CDR3 is CASSLLSNYGYTF. The part of the CDR3 DNA that was read is TGTGCCAGCAGCTTGCTCTCCAACTATGGC.

Points on this clone: The sequenced fragment ends 3 residues before the CDR3 boundary, so the rest is inferred from the germline J gene. The V and J genes are TRBV28 and TRBJ2-7; 11 bases are shared with TRBD2. The CDR3 length is 14 residues. Trimming at V came to 3 bases and at J to 6 bases, leaving 4 bases not matched to a gene. The germline gives CDR1 MDHEN, CDR2 SYDVKM. The CDR3 protein is CASSLLLAGVEQYF. CDR3 DNA (partial): TGTGCCAGCAGTTTGCTACTAGCGGGAGTCGAG.

The CDR3 here is CASQGGNTEAFF. The CDR3 DNA, read in part, is TGTGCCAGCCAGGGCGGGAACACTGAA. The chain couples TRBV11-3 to TRBJ1-1; TRBD1 might be the D (5 bases). The DNA ends 3 residues before the CDR3 does, and the rest of the CDR3 is filled in from the germline J gene. The ends were cut back, 8 bases at V and 1 base at J, with 8 bases in the middle. The CDR3 is 12 amino acids. CDR1 is SGHNT and CDR2 is YENEEA in the germline V gene.

Details on this clone: Read data end 3 residues before the CDR3 end; the end is taken from the germline J gene. The chain couples TRBV19 to TRBJ2-6; possibly TRBD1 for D (5 bases). The CDR3 covers 14 residues. Trimming left V 5 bases short and J 2 bases short, with 7 bases between. In germline, CDR1 is LNHDA, CDR2 SQIVND (reference sequence). This CDR3 reads CASSSGTGANVLTF. The sequenced CDR3 bases are TGTGCCAGTAGTTCAGGGACTGGGGCCAACGTC.

As regards this clone: Coverage ceases 3 residues before the CDR3 finishes, and the germline J gene fills in the end. The chain is built from TRBV6-1 and TRBJ1-2, with 7 positions matching TRBD1. Germline values: CDR1 MNHNS, CDR2 SASEGT. This CDR3 region has 14 residues. CDR3 DNA (partial): TGTGCCAGCAGTGGCGGGACAGTAAAAAACATC. It yields the protein CASSGGTVKNI. The entire CDR3 protein is CASSGGTVKNIYTF.

Comment on this clone: The CDR3 end is not reached by the read, which stops 3 residues before it; the germline J gene fills it in. The chain carries TRBV7-9 and TRBJ2-7; weak D call: TRBD1 (6 bases). V shed 2 bases and J shed 3 bases, with 14 bases lying between them. Germline V gives CDR1 SEHNR, CDR2 FQNEAQ (reference sequence). The CDR3 is 15 amino acids. The part of the CDR3 DNA that was read is TGTGCCAGCAGCTTAAGCCGGGACACCATCTACGAG. This encodes CASSLSRDTIYE. The CDR3 reads in full as CASSLSRDTIYEQYF.

Comment on this clone: The read gets to within 3 residues of the CDR3 end, and the germline J gene fills in the rest. The chain links TRBV7-9 to TRBJ1-1, with TRBD1 matching 7 bases. V shed 5 bases, J shed 4 bases, and the junction held 7 bases outside the gene matches. This CDR3 region has 14 residues. Germline V gene data show CDR1 as SEHNR and CDR2 as FQNEAQ (reference sequence). CDR3 sequence reads: CASSATTGATEAFF. The CDR3 bases that were read are TGTGCCAGCAGCGCTACTACAGGGGCCACTGAA.

A remark on this clone: Germline is not matched at one junction end, which may reflect a read error. The CDR3 is cut off 3 residues early in the read; its end comes from the germline J gene. The V and J genes are TRBV10-3 and TRBJ1-1; tentatively, D is TRBD1 (5 bases). Germline CDR1 ENHRY, CDR2 SYGVKD. This CDR3 region has 13 residues. CDR3 sequence reads: CTISETENTEAFF. The DNA read from the CDR3 is TGTACCATCAGTGAGACAGAGAACACTGAA.

About this clone: The read falls 3 residues short of the CDR3 end, and the missing part is taken from the germline J gene. This chain connects TRBV3-1 (or the pseudogene TRBV3-2) to TRBJ2-7; 7 nucleotides agree with TRBD1. Germline-derived CDR1 and CDR2 are LGHDT and YNNKEL (reference sequence). The CDR3 sequence is 16 residues long. The ends lost 5 bases at V and 3 bases at J; junction bases unmatched: 13. The CDR3: CASSRDSLNPLYEQYF. The CDR3 bases that were read are TGTGCCAGCAGCAGGGACAGTTTAAACCCCCTCTACGAG.

CDR3 bases read: TGTGCCAGTAGTACGGGACTAGCGGGTGCCGCCGGGGAG. This translates into CASSTGLAGAAGE. The full CDR3 protein is CASSTGLAGAAGELFF. J is TRBJ2-2 and V is TRBV19; 12 positions agree with TRBD2. Read sequence stops 3 residues before the CDR3 end, and the germline J gene provides the missing end. V lost 4 bases, J lost 6 bases, and 6 bases stayed unmatched. The CDR3 totals 16 residues. Per germline, CDR1 LNHDA and CDR2 SQIVND (reference sequence).

Concerning this clone: The read halts 3 residues ahead of the CDR3 end, with the missing end drawn from the germline J gene. The J gene is TRBJ2-1, the V gene TRBV12-3 or TRBV12-4; 11 positions agree with TRBD2. The V gene end was trimmed by 5 bases and the J gene end by 5 bases; junction bases not matched to a gene: 8. This CDR3 comprises 16 residues. This chain's CDR3 is CASSLRTGLADNEQFF. The DNA read from the CDR3 is TGTGCCAGCAGTCTAAGAACGGGACTAGCGGACAATGAG.

Concerning this clone itself: The read is 3 residues too short to cover the CDR3 end, so that end is filled in from the germline J gene. The chain has TRBV28 and TRBJ1-2; D perhaps matches TRBD1 (5 bases). Looked up from germline, CDR1 is MDHEN and CDR2 is SYDVKM. Trimming cost V 5 bases and J 6 bases, with 31 bases left between them. CDR3 size: 19 residues. CDR3: CASSLFFRGVGMGGDGYTF. CDR3 bases read: TGTGCCAGCAGTCTGTTTTTTCGGGGGGTGGGAATGGGGGGAGATGGC.

Comments on this clone: Sequencing ends 3 residues short of the CDR3 end; the germline J gene provides the rest. The chain joins TRBV18 to TRBJ2-1; D not certain. Germline CDR1 is KGHSH and CDR2 is LQKENI. Trimming removed 3 bases from V and 8 bases from J, with 8 bases in between. The CDR3 is made up of 12 amino acids. The sequenced part of the CDR3 DNA is TGTGCCAGCTCACCCAATAGGGATGAG. Residues: CASSPNRDE. The full CDR3 is CASSPNRDEQFF.

The CDR3 is CASSPDFYDYTF. The part of the CDR3 DNA that was read is TGTGCCAGCAGCCCCGACTTCTACGAC. The V gene is TRBV7-9, the J gene TRBJ1-2; D is uncertain. From the germline J gene comes the end of the CDR3, since the read stops 3 residues before it. This CDR3 is built from 12 residues. Germline assignment: CDR1 SEHNR and CDR2 FQNEAQ (reference sequence).

Note on this clone: The missing CDR3 end, 3 residues past where the read stops, is filled in from the germline J gene. The V call is TRBV5-5, the J call TRBJ2-4; no definite D call. CDR1 and CDR2 from the germline V gene are SGHKS and YYEKEE (reference sequence). This CDR3 has 13 amino acids. The CDR3 bases that were read are TGTGCCAGCAGCCTCATCCCAGGAGAGACT. This gives the protein CASSLIPGET. The full CDR3 is CASSLIPGETQYF. Full variable domain (remainder filled in from reference TRBV5-5 and TRBJ2-4): DAGVTQSPTHLIKTRGQQVTLRCSPISGHKSVSWYQQVLGQGPQFIFQYYEKEERGRGNFPDRFSARQFPNYSSELNVNALLLGDSALYLCASSLIPGETQYFGAGTRLSVL.

In regard to this clone: Read sequence stops 3 residues before the CDR3 end, and the germline J gene provides the missing end. The chain links TRBV2 to TRBJ2-3, with TRBD2 matching 8 bases. Germline CDR1 is SNHLY and CDR2 is FYNNEI. CDR3 length: 14 amino acids. The ends lost 8 bases at V and 2 bases at J; junction bases unmatched: 6. The covered CDR3 bases are TGTGCCAGCCGCCTTAGCGGGAACACAGATACG. Translating gives CASRLSGNTDT. The CDR3, in full, reads CASRLSGNTDTQYF.